This T cell receptor (beta chain) stems from a study of CD8 T cells in ankylosing spondylitis. On this clonotype itself: Its matching antigen is unknown.

Germline V gene lookup returns CDR1 SGHNT and CDR2 YYREEE (reference sequence). The V and J ends lost 6 bases and 4 bases respectively, with 15 bases between them. The CDR3 runs 14 residues. TCRdb passed the 5' RACE reads through MiXCR, listing each CDR3 protein once. Among just under 550,000 distinct CDR3 sequences, about 13% were seen once, and the ten largest hold approximately 7%. Study findings and constraints: Blood from ankylosing spondylitis patients appeared to carry a characteristic roughly 8-variant TCR beta motif.

V usage is TRBV5-4 and J usage is TRBJ2-3, with D possibly being TRBD1 (6 bases). This TCR was sampled from a male donor with ankylosing spondylitis. The sample comprised blood, either unsorted or a sorted T cell fraction (not recorded which). The CDR3 sequence: CASTSQGWADTQYF. In DNA, the CDR3 is TGTGCCAGCACTTCACAGGGATGGGCAGATACGCAGTATTTT.